Listed below are T cell receptor beta chains from one sample, sequenced in a study of metastatic and nonmetastatic thyroid tumors. TCRdb re-clonotyped the PCR reads through MiXCR. The table has tens of thousands of clones, 33% seen once; the top ten hold about 15%. Sequenced material: tumor tissue. These receptors originate from a female donor with papillary thyroid cancer or a benign thyroid nodule (not recorded which). Some clones in this sample may be carry-over from other donors' samples. Both conserved end residues are part of each CDR3. Each record gives: J gene, D gene, V gene, clone size, CDR3 DNA, CDR3 protein. D genes are given only for firm matches. Clone size is not always given. Where it is, it says once, few, many or a class for expanded clones.

>TRBJ1-5|-|TRBV6-1|-
TGTGCCAGCAGTGAAGGATATAGCAATCAGCCCCAGCATTTT
CASSEGYSNQPQHF
>TRBJ1-3|TRBD1|TRBV6-5|-
TGTGCCAGCAGTTACTCATGGACAGGCCCCTCTGGAAACACCATATATTTT
CASSYSWTGPSGNTIYF
>TRBJ1-6|-|TRBV19|-
TGTGCCAGTAGTAAGTCGAACTCACCCCTCCACTTT
CASSKSNSPLHF
>TRBJ2-7|TRBD2|TRBV20-1|-
TGCAGTGCTAGGTCGGGACTAACCTACGAGCAGTACTTC
CSARSGLTYEQYF
>TRBJ2-5|-|TRBV20-1|-
TGCAGTGCTGCAGGTCGGGAGACCCAGTACTTC
CSAAGRETQYF
>TRBJ2-1|TRBD2|TRBV12-3/TRBV12-4|-
TGTGCCAGCACCCAAAGAGGGGCTAGCGGGGGACAGAGGCAGTTCTTC
CASTQRGASGGQRQFF
>TRBJ2-1|TRBD2|TRBV7-3|-
TGTGCCAGCAGCTTAAGCCTAGCGGGAGTGGGGACTCCCTACAATGAGCAGTTCTTC
CASSLSLAGVGTPYNEQFF
>TRBJ1-2|-|TRBV24-1|few
TGTGCCACCAGTGATAACGGACTGTCCTATGGCTACACCTTC
CATSDNGLSYGYTF
>TRBJ2-7|TRBD1|TRBV5-8|-
TGTGCCAGCAGCCGCCCGGGACAGGGGTACGAGCAGTACTTC
CASSRPGQGYEQYF
>TRBJ1-4|-|TRBV4-3|-
TGCGCCAGCAGCCAAAATGTGGGAGATGCAACTAATGAAAAACTGTTTTTT
CASSQNVGDATNEKLFF
>TRBJ1-5|-|TRBV6-1|few
TGTGCCAGCAGTGAAGCGTACAATGCCGGAGTTCCCTCCCAGCATTTT
CASSEAYNAGVPSQHF
>TRBJ2-3|TRBD2|TRBV5-1|-
TGCGCCAGCAGGCGCGGCGGACTAGCGGCCACAGATACGCAGTATTTT
CASRRGGLAATDTQYF
>TRBJ2-3|TRBD2|TRBV11-2|few
TGTGCCAGCAGCCGCTGGACTAGCGGGGTCCTCACAGATACGCAGTATTTT
CASSRWTSGVLTDTQYF
>TRBJ2-1|TRBD2|TRBV19|few
TGTGCCAGTAGCCGACTAGCCGACAATGAGCAGTTCTTC
CASSRLADNEQFF
>TRBJ2-1|TRBD2|TRBV5-1|-
TGCGCCAGCAGCTTGGGGAGCGGGGGATACAATGAGCAGTTCTTC
CASSLGSGGYNEQFF
>TRBJ2-2|TRBD2|TRBV12-3/TRBV12-4|-
TGTGCCAGTAGAATCCTAGCGGGAAGGTACACCTGGGCGCTGTTTTTT
CASRILAGRYTWALFF
>TRBJ2-2|TRBD1|TRBV6-1|-
TGTGCCAGCAGTCCCCCCGGGACAGGGGTGACCGGGGAGCTGTTTTTT
CASSPPGTGVTGELFF
>TRBJ2-3|-|TRBV6-1|-
TGTGCCAGCAGTGAAGCTGGGGTGGCTACGCAGTATTTT
CASSEAGVATQYF